This TCR beta chain was obtained from a study of shared clonotypes between healthy human individuals. Some clones are missing from TCRdb's copy, which holds only in-frame ones; the method was immunoSEQ multiplex PCR. Among 520,000 or so clones listed, 60% to 85% were seen once. Caucasian adults living in Nashville, Tennessee, provided all samples. The unsorted samples took 85 million or so PBMCs to get genomic DNA. With 0 bases clipped from V and 6 bases from J, the junction kept 9 bases outside the gene matches. In germline, CDR1 is SNHLY, CDR2 FYNNEI. This CDR3 is 17 amino acids long. At least ten counts were recorded for this clone.

This TCR came from a woman between 40 and 50 years old in good health. Some clones in this sample may be carry-over from other donors' samples. This chain joins TRBV2 and TRBJ2-1, with TRBD2 identical over 9 bases. Sample: PBMCs. This CDR3 is CASSEAPVAGAGNEQFF. The CDR3 DNA reads TGTGCCAGCAGTGAAGCGCCCGTAGCGGGAGCGGGCAATGAGCAGTTCTTC.